This T cell receptor (beta chain) was retrieved from a study of regulatory T cells in long-lasting Graves disease (dated by TCRdb to 2020 to 2022). For the wider study: Persistent Graves' disease was defined as antithyroid drug treatment for over 5 years with persistently positive TSH receptor autoantibodies. Patients with persistent Graves' disease were compared with patients with newly diagnosed Graves' disease using TCR sequencing and RNA sequencing of peripheral blood. The study was conducted in China and was registered as a clinical trial. A total of around 35 samples underwent TCR sequencing, from around 13 patients with persistent Graves' disease and about 20 patients with newly diagnosed Graves' disease. On average, persistent Graves' disease patients in the clinical cohort had been on antithyroid drugs for around 9.5 years. On the study overall, not on this receptor specifically: Persistent disease showed preferential use of TRBV28, TRBJ1-2 and TRBJ2-5, whereas newly diagnosed disease favored TRBV20-1 and TRBJ2-1. More public clonotypes were shared among persistent patients (roughly 2,700) than among newly diagnosed patients (966). Peripheral blood alone was examined, since thyroid tissue, which constituted the primary lesion, could not be accessed. Compared with newly diagnosed patients, patients with persistent Graves' disease had lower TCR Shannon entropy and fewer highly expanded clones, which suggests clonal expansion. Sequencing and analysis were limited to the TCR beta chain. As a limitation, the authors acknowledged that the small sample size may reduce accuracy.

Note on this clonotype: Its antigen is currently not known. Base qualities are missing; no much larger clone stands one base away.

The V end loses 0 bases and the J end loses 3 bases, and a stretch of 11 bases separates them. The CDR3, cysteine through phenylalanine, is 15 amino acids long. The retained sequence is limited to the CDR3, 45 bases, with the frame set at the first base. The germline V gene (reference sequence) provides CDR1 LGHDT and CDR2 YNNKEL. Library creation used multiplex PCR. The listed sequencing device is Illumina HiSeq 4000. TCR beta libraries were built with iRepertoire HTBI primers and Arm-PCR amplification of CDR3 regions. Gel purification was performed on PCR products prior to sequencing. Per the authors' processing: Gene usage analysis of CDR3 amino acid clonotypes used the 60 to 80 TRBV and some 15 TRBJ segments found across samples. COPE and FqMerger were used to merge filtered high-quality paired reads into contigs. Contigs were aligned with BLAST to IMGT TRBV, TRBD and TRBJ reference genes, and CDR3 was defined per IMGT. Any clonotype with a frequency above 0.1% was classified as a highly expanded clone. Shannon entropy was used to measure repertoire diversity, and the Gini coefficient was used to measure V-J evenness. A clonotype was considered public if more than one individual shared it. TCRdb trimmed public reads at Q25 via fastp, called clones via MiXCR and kept in-frame beta chains. Each CDR3 protein gets just one entry, which takes the most common genes and DNA from the rows behind it. What appears here as the V and J calls and clone size reflects TCRdb's work, not the paper's. The sample records around 500,000 distinct CDR3 sequences, 20% to 25% of which are singletons. The top ten clonotypes cover approximately 7.8% of the sample.

The time point label for this specimen denotes: persistent/refractory GD, antithyroid drugs over 5 years with positive TRAb. For both TCR sequencing and RNA sequencing, RNA was extracted from PBMCs in TRIzol. The diagnosis of Graves' disease was made according to American Thyroid Association guidelines. Patients were recruited from an endocrinology department in Xi'an, China. Each patient gave approximately 9 milliliters of peripheral blood, collected in an EDTA anticoagulant tube. PBMCs were isolated by Ficoll Paque Plus density gradient separation without further T cell sorting. RNA quality was checked with an Agilent 2100 Bioanalyzer and agarose gel, and concentration with a NanoDrop 2000.

The chain employs TRBV3-1 and TRBJ1-2; the D segment cannot be called with confidence. Specimen: peripheral blood mononuclear cells (PBMCs), collected when the disease was refractory, from a patient treated with antithyroid drugs. This receptor was identified in a female donor with Graves disease. The CDR3 is CASSQEKETYYGYTF. At the DNA level, the sequence is TGTGCCAGCAGCCAAGAGAAAGAAACTTACTATGGCTACACCTTC.